This T cell receptor beta chain is drawn from a study of cytomegalovirus exposure and HLA in healthy donors. Trimming stripped 7 bases from V and 0 bases from J, with 15 bases between. The CDR3 is 15 amino acids. Germline V gene sequence: CDR1 SGHRS, CDR2 YFSETQ. PCR used 60 Vbeta primers and 13 Jbeta primers. The repertoire was sequenced with immunoSEQ multiplex PCR; TCRdb's copy has only in-frame clones and lacks some. The sample holds about 81,000 clones; over 65% are singletons and the top ten take 3%. This TCR came from a man aged 45-60 years in good health and CMV-seropositive. The specimen was PBMCs. The chain carries TRBV5-1 and TRBJ2-3; possible D gene TRBD2, 6 bases. CDR3 DNA sequence: TGCGCCAGCCGGCCCGGCGGGACTAGCACAGATACGCAGTATTTT. The encoded protein is CASRPGGTSTDTQYF.